The 30 T cell receptor beta chains below come from one sample, sequenced in a study of CD8+CD57+ T cells in acquired aplastic anemia. Patients selected for sequencing had displayed CD8+CD57+ cell expansion by flow cytometry. Both TCR beta VDJ combination and CDR3 sequence profiling were carried out. Genomic DNA was the template for this profiling. Via MiXCR, TCRdb re-called the reads, giving one row per CDR3 protein. The repertoire has more than 200,000 distinct CDR3 sequences, roughly 50% of them found once; the top ten carry about 20%. The source material was sorted CD4+, CD8+, or CD8+CD57+ T cells (not recorded which) from PBMCs. All receptors derive from a human donor with aplastic anemia.

This clonotype has more than one count but fewer than ten. This chain links TRBV29-1 with TRBJ1-2; possibly TRBD1 for D (5 bases). V was pared by 4 bases and J by 2 bases, with 8 bases between. The CDR3 consists of 12 residues. Germline lookup yields CDR1 SQVTM and CDR2 ANQGSEA. CDR3 sequence reads: CSVAAGNYGYTF. The CDR3 DNA reads TGCAGCGTTGCAGCAGGGAACTATGGCTACACCTTC.

This clonotype was picked up many times. This chain joins TRBV9 and TRBJ1-5; no reliable D call. The CDR3 covers 13 residues. Per the germline V gene, CDR1 is SGDLS and CDR2 is YYNGEE. Trimming took 0 bases from V and 5 from J, leaving 6 bases between them. CDR3: CASSVGQDQPQHF. In DNA, the CDR3 is TGTGCCAGCAGCGTAGGGCAAGATCAGCCCCAGCATTTT.

V and J are TRBV7-9 and TRBJ2-3; D is unclear. Matching the DNA end better, TRBJ1-5 makes the J call doubtful. The CDR3 contains 16 residues. Germline CDR1 is SEHNR and CDR2 is FQNEAQ (reference sequence). The chain's CDR3 is CASSLEAARSTDTQHF. The CDR3 nucleotides read TGTGCCAGCAGCTTGGAGGCGGCGCGGTCCACAGATACGCAGCATTTT.

This clonotype turned up a few times. The chain joins TRBV3-1 to TRBJ2-5, with D unclear. Per germline, CDR1 LGHDT and CDR2 YNNKEL (reference sequence). The CDR3 runs 12 residues. Trimming left V 2 bases short and J 3 bases short, with 4 bases between. CDR3 in DNA: TGTGCCAGCAGCCAAACTGAAGAGACCCAGTACTTC. Residues: CASSQTEETQYF.

In regard to this clonotype: With a much larger clone just one base away, this may be a read error. V and J are TRBV5-1 and TRBJ2-2; D may be TRBD1 (6 bases). Germline V gene lookup returns CDR1 SGHRS and CDR2 YFSETQ. CDR3 length: 15 residues. Here the CDR3 reads CAGSFSEGDTGELFF. The DNA of the CDR3 is TGCGCCGGCAGCTTTAGCGAGGGGGACACCGGGGAGCTGTTTTTT.

This clonotype was counted ten times or more. The chain couples TRBV5-1 to TRBJ2-7, with 10 positions matching TRBD1. The CDR3 has 14 amino acids. Losses at the gene ends were 5 bases for V and 3 bases for J; bases not matched to a gene: 5. Germline loops: CDR1 SGHRS, CDR2 YFSETQ. The CDR3 nucleotides are TGCGCCAGCAGTCGACAGGGGGCAATCTACGAGCAGTACTTC. It yields the protein CASSRQGAIYEQYF.

This clonotype has at least ten counts. CDR3 sequence reads: CSALGGGVVNTEAFF. The CDR3 nucleotides are TGCAGTGCTCTTGGGGGGGGGGTGGTGAACACTGAAGCTTTCTTT. This sequence joins TRBV20-1 and TRBJ1-1, with D possibly being TRBD1 (5 bases). Germline V gene sequence: CDR1 DFQATT, CDR2 SNEGSKA (reference sequence). The ends were cut back, 5 bases at V and 0 bases at J, with 16 bases in the middle. The CDR3 consists of 15 residues.

As DNA, the CDR3 is TGTGCCACCAGTGAACCCGGACAGAGTCACTCCTACAATGAGCAGTTCTTC. Translating gives CATSEPGQSHSYNEQFF. The chain couples TRBV24-1 to TRBJ2-1, with a weak D call TRBD1 (6 bases). The V and J ends lost 4 bases and 0 bases respectively, with 15 bases between them. CDR1 is KGHDR and CDR2 is SFDVKD in the germline V gene. The CDR3 is 17 residues long.

The chain carries TRBV10-3 and TRBJ1-1, with 7 bases that match TRBD1. Germline CDR1 reads ENHRY; CDR2 reads SYGVKD. The V and J ends lost 6 bases and 4 bases, in that order; junction bases with no gene match: 2. The CDR3 contains 12 residues. The CDR3 DNA sequence: TGTGCCATCAGGACAGGGCCCACTGAAGCTTTCTTT. This codes for CAIRTGPTEAFF.

This clonotype has ten or more counts. V usage is TRBV3-1 and J usage is TRBJ1-2, with D unclear. This CDR3 contains 13 residues. Germline V gene lookup returns CDR1 LGHDT and CDR2 YNNKEL (reference sequence). Trimming pared 0 bases from V and 7 bases from J, leaving 9 bases between. The CDR3 sequence is CASSQDVVSGYTF. In nucleotides, the CDR3 is TGTGCCAGCAGCCAAGACGTCGTGTCTGGCTACACCTTC.

The CDR3 DNA follows: TGCGCCAGCTCCGGGACAGGGAAAGTCTACGAGCAGTACTTC. Translation: CASSGTGKVYEQYF. The rearrangement joins TRBV5-1 to TRBJ2-7, with 9 bases aligning to TRBD1. The junction had 8 bases not matched to a gene; V was cut back by 7 bases and J by 3 bases. Germline CDR1 SGHRS, CDR2 YFSETQ. CDR3 size: 14 residues. Full variable domain (missing parts from reference TRBV5-1 and TRBJ2-7): KAGVTQTPRYLIKTRGQQVTLSCSPISGHRSVSWYQQTPGQGLQFLFEYFSETQRNKGNFPGRFSGRQFSNSRSEMNVSTLELGDSALYLCASSGTGKVYEQYFGPGTRLTVT.

This clonotype was counted many times. The chain uses TRBV11-3 and TRBJ1-5, with a tentative D call TRBD1 (5 bases). Trimming cost V 5 bases and J 0 bases, with 11 bases left between them. CDR3 length equals 15 residues. CDR1 SGHNT and CDR2 YENEEA come from the germline V gene. CDR3 nucleotide sequence: TGTGCCAGCAGCGCGGGACCGTCTAGCAATCAGCCCCAGCATTTT. It translates to CASSAGPSSNQPQHF.

The CDR3 region is CASSRDRTDTQYF. CDR3 sequence (DNA): TGTGCCAGCAGCCGCGACCGCACAGATACGCAGTATTTT. V gene TRBV7-7 combines with J gene TRBJ2-3; no reliable D call. CDR1 is SSHAT, CDR2 FNYEAQ, per germline (reference sequence). Trimming stripped 5 bases from V and 1 base from J, with 7 bases between. The CDR3 length is 13 residues.

V and J are TRBV29-1 and TRBJ1-1; a possible D gene is TRBD1 (6 bases). Trimming pared 8 bases from V and 6 bases from J, leaving 13 bases between. The CDR3 spans 11 residues. Germline V lookup: CDR1 SQVTM, CDR2 ANQGSEA. In nucleotides, the CDR3 is TGCAGCTCATTTCAGGGGTCTGAAGCTTTCTTT. This gives the protein CSSFQGSEAFF.

Only one count was recorded for this clonotype. Compared with germline, one end of the junction differs, possibly owing to a read error. The chain links TRBV3-1 to TRBJ2-3; possible D gene TRBD1, 5 bases. Per germline, CDR1 LGHDT and CDR2 YNNKEL (reference sequence). The CDR3 runs 11 residues. CDR3 sequence (DNA): TGTGCCAGCAGCGATACAGGTACGCAGTATTTT. This gives the protein CASSDTGTQYF.

The chain recombines TRBV7-6 with TRBJ1-6; 7 bases match TRBD1. Per germline, CDR1 SGHVS and CDR2 FNYEAQ. J lost 3 bases, V lost 8 bases, and 10 bases had no gene match. This CDR3 has 16 residues. CDR3 protein: CASSLIGGDYNSPLHF. CDR3 DNA: TGTGCCAGCTCACTCATAGGGGGCGACTATAATTCACCCCTCCACTTT.

The CDR3 loop reads CASSPRGSGAFF. CDR3 sequence (DNA): TGTGCCAGCTCACCCCGGGGGAGTGGTGCTTTCTTT. The rearrangement links TRBV18 to TRBJ1-1; D is possibly TRBD1 (5 bases). The CDR3 runs to 12 residues. Germline-derived CDR1 and CDR2 are KGHSH and LQKENI. Trimming shortened V by 3 bases and J by 11 bases, and 13 bases separated the two germline ends.

The chain recombines TRBV7-9 with TRBJ1-2; TRBD1 might be the D (6 bases). Trimming took off 4 bases at V and 12 bases at J, with 12 bases between the two ends. CDR1 and CDR2 from the germline V gene are SEHNR and FQNEAQ (reference sequence). The CDR3 has 11 residues. The CDR3 DNA reads TGTGCCAGCAGCTCGCCGGGACAAGACACCTTC. This sequence encodes CASSSPGQDTF.

The chain joins TRBV6-5 to TRBJ1-2; D is perhaps TRBD1 (6 bases). Per the germline V gene, CDR1 is MNHEY and CDR2 is SVGAGI. Trimming removed 1 base from V and 4 bases from J, with 10 bases in between. This CDR3 spans 14 amino acids. Here the CDR3 DNA reads TGTGCCAGCAGTTACTTGGGGGGCGGCTATGGCTACACCTTC. Translating gives CASSYLGGGYGYTF.

The genes are TRBV20-1 and TRBJ2-3; TRBD2 agrees at 11 bases. Trimming at V came to 3 bases and at J to 1 base, leaving 6 bases not matched to a gene. Germline V gene sequence: CDR1 DFQATT, CDR2 SNEGSKA (reference sequence). There are 16 residues in the CDR3. The CDR3 nucleotides read TGCAGTGCTAGGTGGGCTAGCGGGGGGCGCACAGATACGCAGTATTTT. Its translation: CSARWASGGRTDTQYF.

This clonotype was counted between two and nine times. This chain links TRBV7-9 with TRBJ2-3; possible D gene TRBD1, 5 bases. The germline V and J ends were trimmed by 1 base and 4 bases, with 15 bases remaining between them. Germline CDR1 is SEHNR and CDR2 is FQNEAQ (reference sequence). The CDR3 is 16 residues long. CDR3 nucleotides: TGTGCCAGCAGCTTAGAAGGGGCTAGTGTACCAGATACGCAGTATTTT. This gives the protein CASSLEGASVPDTQYF. Full variable domain (outside the CDR3, taken from reference TRBV7-9 and TRBJ2-3): DTGVSQNPRHKITKRGQNVTFRCDPISEHNRLYWYRQTLGQGPEFLTYFQNEAQLEKSRLLSDRFSAERPKGSFSTLEIQRTEQGDSAMYLCASSLEGASVPDTQYFGPGTRLTVL.

V is TRBV20-1 and J is TRBJ2-5, with 7 bases lining up with TRBD2. V gave up 3 bases and J gave up 2 bases; unmatched junction bases: 3. Germline V gene lookup returns CDR1 DFQATT and CDR2 SNEGSKA (reference sequence). This CDR3 is 13 amino acids long. The chain's CDR3 is CSASRGVQETQYF. The CDR3 DNA follows: TGCAGTGCTAGTCGGGGGGTACAAGAGACCCAGTACTTC.

Only a few counts were recorded for this clonotype. The gene calls are TRBV18 and TRBJ2-3; a possible D gene is TRBD1 (6 bases). CDR3 length: 16 amino acids. The V gene lost 1 base and the J gene lost 0 bases, with 11 bases spanning the gap. Germline CDR1 and CDR2: KGHSH and LQKENI. For the CDR3, the DNA is TGTGCCAGCTCACCACTGGGACACTCTAGCACAGATACGCAGTATTTT. Its protein product is CASSPLGHSSTDTQYF.

Concerning this clonotype: The conserved closing phenylalanine or tryptophan is absent in this CDR3, likely reflecting a read error. The DNA is omitted, as the CDR3 cannot be located on it reliably, and the CDR3 follows TCRdb's listing. The rearrangement links TRBV24-1 to TRBJ2-7. The CDR3 is 13 amino acids long, termini counted. Germline V gene data show CDR1 as KGHDR and CDR2 as SFDVKD. The CDR3 loop reads CATTLSSSYEQHL.

This chain connects TRBV7-4 to TRBJ2-5; 8 bases map to TRBD1. The germline CDR1 and CDR2 sequences are SGHVT and SQSDAQ. The CDR3 is 14 residues long. Trimming removed 6 bases from V and 7 bases from J; junction bases left unmatched: 10. The CDR3 nucleotides read TGTGCCAGCAGTAGGACAGGGTTCGTGCCGACCCAGTACTTC. Translating gives CASSRTGFVPTQYF.

This clonotype showed up just a few times. J is TRBJ2-7 and V is TRBV19, with 10 bases that match TRBD1. The V and J ends lost 6 bases and 3 bases, in that order; junction bases with no gene match: 5. Germline assignment: CDR1 LNHDA and CDR2 SQIVND (reference sequence). The CDR3 has 14 amino acids. As DNA, the CDR3 is TGTGCCAGTAGCTGGACAGGGGGGATCTACGAGCAGTACTTC. Translation: CASSWTGGIYEQYF.

This chain connects TRBV7-7 to TRBJ2-1; 12 nucleotides line up with TRBD2. Germline V gene data show CDR1 as SSHAT and CDR2 as FNYEAQ (reference sequence). With 5 bases clipped from V and 5 bases from J, the junction kept 4 bases outside the gene matches. This CDR3 has 15 amino acids. CDR3: CASSRTSGADNEQFF. The CDR3 region has the DNA TGTGCCAGCAGCCGGACTAGCGGGGCCGACAATGAGCAGTTCTTC.

The chain recombines TRBV9 with TRBJ2-1, with 7 positions matching TRBD2. The CDR3 is 15 residues long. In germline, CDR1 is SGDLS, CDR2 YYNGEE. V shed 4 bases, J shed 3 bases, and the junction held 7 bases outside the gene matches. The CDR3 nucleotides read TGTGCCAGCAGCCTATCCGGGACTAACTACAATGAGCAGTTCTTC. It codes for CASSLSGTNYNEQFF.

The chain couples TRBV15 to TRBJ2-7; no firm D call. Deletions cut 0 bases from V and 6 bases from J, with 9 bases between. The germline CDR1 and CDR2 sequences are LNHNV and YYDKDF (reference sequence). The length of the CDR3 is 13 residues. Here the CDR3 reads CATSRDQTGEQYF. CDR3 nucleotides: TGTGCCACCAGCAGAGATCAAACGGGCGAGCAGTACTTC.

The chain combines TRBV20-1 with TRBJ2-5; TRBD1 is a possible D gene (6 bases). Trimming shortened V by 3 bases and J by 5 bases, and 10 bases separated the two germline ends. The V gene's germline CDR1 is DFQATT and CDR2 SNEGSKA (reference sequence). There are 12 residues in the CDR3. Here the CDR3 DNA reads TGCAGTGCTAGGGGAGACAGGGAGACCCAGTACTTC. It encodes CSARGDRETQYF.